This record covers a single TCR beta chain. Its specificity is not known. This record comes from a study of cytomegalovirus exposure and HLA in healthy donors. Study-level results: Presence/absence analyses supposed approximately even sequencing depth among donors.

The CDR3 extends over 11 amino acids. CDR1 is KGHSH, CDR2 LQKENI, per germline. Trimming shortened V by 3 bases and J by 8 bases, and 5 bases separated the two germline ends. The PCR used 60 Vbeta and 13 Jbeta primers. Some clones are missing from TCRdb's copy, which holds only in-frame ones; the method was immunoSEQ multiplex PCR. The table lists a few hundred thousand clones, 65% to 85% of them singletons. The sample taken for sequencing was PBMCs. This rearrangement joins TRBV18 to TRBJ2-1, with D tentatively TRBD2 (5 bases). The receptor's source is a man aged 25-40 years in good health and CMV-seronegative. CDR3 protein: CASSPGDEQFF. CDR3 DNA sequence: TGTGCCAGCTCACCGGGAGATGAGCAGTTCTTC.